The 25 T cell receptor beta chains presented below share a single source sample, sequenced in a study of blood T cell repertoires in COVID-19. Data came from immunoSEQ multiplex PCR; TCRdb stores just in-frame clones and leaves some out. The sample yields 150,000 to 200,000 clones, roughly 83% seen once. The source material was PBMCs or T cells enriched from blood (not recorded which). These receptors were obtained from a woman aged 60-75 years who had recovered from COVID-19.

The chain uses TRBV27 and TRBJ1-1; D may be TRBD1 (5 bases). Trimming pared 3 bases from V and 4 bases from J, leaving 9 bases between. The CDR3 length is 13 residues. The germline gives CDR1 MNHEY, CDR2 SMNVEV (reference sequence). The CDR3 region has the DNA TGTGCCAGCAGTTTCGCAGGGATCACTGAAGCTTTCTTT. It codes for CASSFAGITEAFF.

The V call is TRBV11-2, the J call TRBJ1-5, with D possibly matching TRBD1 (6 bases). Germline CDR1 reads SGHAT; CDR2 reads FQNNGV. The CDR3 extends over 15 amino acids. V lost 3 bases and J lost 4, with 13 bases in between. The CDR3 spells CASSLGTRENQPQHF. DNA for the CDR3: TGTGCCAGCAGCTTGGGGACAAGAGAGAATCAGCCCCAGCATTTT.

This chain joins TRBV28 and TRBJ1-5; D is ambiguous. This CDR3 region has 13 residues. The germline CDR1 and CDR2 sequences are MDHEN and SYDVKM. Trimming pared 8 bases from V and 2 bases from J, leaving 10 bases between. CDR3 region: CASRRLGNQPQHF. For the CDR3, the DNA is TGTGCCAGCCGCAGGCTGGGCAATCAGCCCCAGCATTTT.

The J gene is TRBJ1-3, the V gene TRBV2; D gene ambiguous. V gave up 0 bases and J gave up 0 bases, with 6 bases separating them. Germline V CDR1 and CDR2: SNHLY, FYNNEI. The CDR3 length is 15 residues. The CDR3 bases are TGTGCCAGCAGTGAAGCTTGGAGCTCTGGAAACACCATATATTTT. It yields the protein CASSEAWSSGNTIYF.

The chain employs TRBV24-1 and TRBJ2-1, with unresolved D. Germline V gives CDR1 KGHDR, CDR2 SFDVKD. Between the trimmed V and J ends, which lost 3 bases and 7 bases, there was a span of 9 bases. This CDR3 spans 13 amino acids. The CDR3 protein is CATSDPSRNEQFF. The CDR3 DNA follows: TGTGCCACCAGTGATCCTTCTAGGAATGAGCAGTTCTTC.

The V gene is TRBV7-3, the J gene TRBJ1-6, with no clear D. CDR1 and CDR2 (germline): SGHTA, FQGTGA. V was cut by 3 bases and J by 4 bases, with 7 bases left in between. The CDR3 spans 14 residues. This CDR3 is CASSLGVYNSPLHF. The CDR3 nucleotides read TGTGCCAGCAGCTTGGGCGTGTATAATTCACCCCTCCACTTT. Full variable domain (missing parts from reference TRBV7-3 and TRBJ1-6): GAGVSQTPSNKVTEKGKYVELRCDPISGHTALYWYRQSLGQGPEFLIYFQGTGAADDSGLPNDRFFAVRPEGSVSTLKIQRTERGDSAVYLCASSLGVYNSPLHFGNGTRLTVT.

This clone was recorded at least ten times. The CDR3 loop reads CASSVTFGQGGGYTF. DNA for the CDR3: TGTGCCAGCAGCGTAACCTTCGGACAGGGAGGAGGCTACACCTTC. The chain uses TRBV5-6 and TRBJ1-2; TRBD1 matches at 8 bases. The CDR3 length is 15 residues. In germline, CDR1 is SGHDT, CDR2 YYEEEE. The V and J ends lost 4 bases and 8 bases, in that order; junction bases with no gene match: 13.

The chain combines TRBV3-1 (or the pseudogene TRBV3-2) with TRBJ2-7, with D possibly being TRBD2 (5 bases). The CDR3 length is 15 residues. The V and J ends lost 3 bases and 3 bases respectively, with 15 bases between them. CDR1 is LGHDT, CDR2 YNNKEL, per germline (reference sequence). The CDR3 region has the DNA TGTGCCAGCAGCCACCCGGGGTCGGGTAGCTACGAGCAGTACTTC. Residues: CASSHPGSGSYEQYF.

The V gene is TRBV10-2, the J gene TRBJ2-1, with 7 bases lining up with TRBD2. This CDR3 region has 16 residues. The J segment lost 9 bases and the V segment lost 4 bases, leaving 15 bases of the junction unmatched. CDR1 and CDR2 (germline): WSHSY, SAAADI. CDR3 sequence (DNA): TGCGCCAGCAGTGGAATACGCCGGACTAGGGCTATTGAGCAGTTCTTC. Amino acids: CASSGIRRTRAIEQFF.

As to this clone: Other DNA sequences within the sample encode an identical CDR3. The chain's CDR3 is CASSGQANTEAFF. The CDR3, as DNA: TGTGCCAGCTCGGGACAAGCGAACACTGAAGCTTTCTTT. This chain joins TRBV18 and TRBJ1-1, with D possibly being TRBD1 (6 bases). This CDR3 is 13 amino acids long. V lost 6 bases and J 1 base, leaving 9 bases between the germline ends. In germline, CDR1 is KGHSH, CDR2 LQKENI.

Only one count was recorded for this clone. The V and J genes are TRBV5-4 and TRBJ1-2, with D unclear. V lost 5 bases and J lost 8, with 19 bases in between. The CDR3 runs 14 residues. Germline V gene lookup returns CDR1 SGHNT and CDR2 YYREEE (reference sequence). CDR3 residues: CASRNTGGRAGYTF. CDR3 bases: TGTGCCAGCAGGAATACTGGAGGTAGGGCCGGCTACACCTTC.

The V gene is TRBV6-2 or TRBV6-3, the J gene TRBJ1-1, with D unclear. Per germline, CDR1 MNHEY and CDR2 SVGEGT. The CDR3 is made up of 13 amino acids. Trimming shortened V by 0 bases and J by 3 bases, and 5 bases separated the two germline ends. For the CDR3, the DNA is TGTGCCAGCAGTTACTCGGAGGACACTGAAGCTTTCTTT. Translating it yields CASSYSEDTEAFF.

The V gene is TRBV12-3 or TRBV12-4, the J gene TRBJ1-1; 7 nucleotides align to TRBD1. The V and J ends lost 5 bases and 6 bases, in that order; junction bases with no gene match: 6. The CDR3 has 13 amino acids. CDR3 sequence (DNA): TGTGCCAGCAGTCCCCGGGACAGTCCTGAAGCTTTCTTT. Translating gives CASSPRDSPEAFF.

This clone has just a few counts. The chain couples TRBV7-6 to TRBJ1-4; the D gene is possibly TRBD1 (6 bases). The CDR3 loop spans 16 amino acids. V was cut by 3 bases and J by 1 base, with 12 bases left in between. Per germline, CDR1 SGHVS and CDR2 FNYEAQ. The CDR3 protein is CASSLAPDRTNEKLFF. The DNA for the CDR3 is TGTGCCAGCAGCTTGGCTCCGGACAGAACTAATGAAAAACTGTTTTTT.

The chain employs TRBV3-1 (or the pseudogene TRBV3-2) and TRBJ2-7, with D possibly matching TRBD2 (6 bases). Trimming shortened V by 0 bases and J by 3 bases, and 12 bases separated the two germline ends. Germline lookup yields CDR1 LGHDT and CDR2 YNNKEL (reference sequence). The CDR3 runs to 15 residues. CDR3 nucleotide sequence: TGTGCCAGCAGCCAAGACACGGGACTCCGCTACGAGCAGTACTTC. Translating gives CASSQDTGLRYEQYF.

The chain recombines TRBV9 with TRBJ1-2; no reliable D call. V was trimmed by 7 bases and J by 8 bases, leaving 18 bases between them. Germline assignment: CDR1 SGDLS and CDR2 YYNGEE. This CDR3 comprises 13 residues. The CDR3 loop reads CASRGLRTGGYTF. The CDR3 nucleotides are TGTGCCAGCCGCGGACTCCGGACGGGAGGCTACACCTTC. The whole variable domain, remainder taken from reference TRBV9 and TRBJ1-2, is DSGVTQTPKHLITATGQRVTLRCSPRSGDLSVYWYQQSLDQGLQFLIQYYNGEERAKGNILERFSAQQFPDLHSELNLSSLELGDSALYFCASRGLRTGGYTFGSGTRLTVV.

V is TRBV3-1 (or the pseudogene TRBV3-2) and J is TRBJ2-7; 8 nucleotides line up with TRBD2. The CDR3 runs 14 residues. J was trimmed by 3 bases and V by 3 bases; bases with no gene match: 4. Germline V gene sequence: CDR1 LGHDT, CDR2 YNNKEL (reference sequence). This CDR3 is CASSQRGLDYEQYF. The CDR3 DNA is TGTGCCAGCAGCCAGAGGGGACTAGACTACGAGCAGTACTTC.

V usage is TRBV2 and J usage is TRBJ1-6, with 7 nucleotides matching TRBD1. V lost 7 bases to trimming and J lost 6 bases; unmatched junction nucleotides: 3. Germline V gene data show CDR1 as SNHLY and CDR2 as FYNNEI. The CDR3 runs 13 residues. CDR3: CASTRQGNSPLHF. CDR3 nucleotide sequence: TGTGCCAGCACGCGACAGGGTAATTCACCCCTCCACTTT.

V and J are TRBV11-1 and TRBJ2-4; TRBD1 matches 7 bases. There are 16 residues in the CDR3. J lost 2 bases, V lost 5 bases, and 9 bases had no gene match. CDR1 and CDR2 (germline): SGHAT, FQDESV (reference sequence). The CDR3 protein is CASSLDRTGTKNIQYF. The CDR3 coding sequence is TGTGCCAGCAGCCTGGACAGGACGGGAACCAAAAACATTCAGTACTTC.

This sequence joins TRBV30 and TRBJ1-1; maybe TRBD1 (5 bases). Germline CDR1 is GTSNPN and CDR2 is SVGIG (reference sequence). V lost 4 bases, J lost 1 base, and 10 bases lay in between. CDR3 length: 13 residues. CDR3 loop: CAWTFDRNTEAFF. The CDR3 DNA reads TGTGCCTGGACCTTTGACAGGAACACTGAAGCTTTCTTT.

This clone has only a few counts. The DNA for the CDR3 is TGTGCCATCAGTCACAACCCCGCCTTAGGGGGCGGCGGGGAGCTGTTTTTT. This sequence encodes CAISHNPALGGGGELFF. The rearrangement uses TRBV10-3 and TRBJ2-2, with 7 bases lining up with TRBD1. V was clipped by 5 bases and J by 7 bases; unmatched bases: 16. This CDR3 is 17 amino acids long. Germline CDR1 ENHRY, CDR2 SYGVKD.

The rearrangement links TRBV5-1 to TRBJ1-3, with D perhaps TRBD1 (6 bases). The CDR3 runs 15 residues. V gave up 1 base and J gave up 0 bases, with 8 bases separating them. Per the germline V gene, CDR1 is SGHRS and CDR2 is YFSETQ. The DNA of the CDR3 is TGCGCCAGCAGCTTGAGGGGACACTCTGGAAACACCATATATTTT. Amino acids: CASSLRGHSGNTIYF.

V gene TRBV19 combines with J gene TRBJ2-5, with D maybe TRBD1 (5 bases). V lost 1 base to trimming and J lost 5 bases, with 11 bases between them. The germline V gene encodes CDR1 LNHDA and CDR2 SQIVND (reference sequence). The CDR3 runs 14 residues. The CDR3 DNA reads TGTGCCAGTAGTATAGGCTACTCAGGGGAGACCCAGTACTTC. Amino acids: CASSIGYSGETQYF.

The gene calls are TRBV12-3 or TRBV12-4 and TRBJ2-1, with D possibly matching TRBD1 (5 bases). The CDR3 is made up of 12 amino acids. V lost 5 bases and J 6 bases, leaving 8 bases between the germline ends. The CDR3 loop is CASSADSNEQFF. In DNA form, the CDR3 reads TGTGCCAGCAGTGCCGACAGCAATGAGCAGTTCTTC.

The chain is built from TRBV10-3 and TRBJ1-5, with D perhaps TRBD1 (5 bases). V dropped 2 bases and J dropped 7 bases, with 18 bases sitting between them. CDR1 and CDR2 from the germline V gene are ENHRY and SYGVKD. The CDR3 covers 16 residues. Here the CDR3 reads CAISESPGQGRQPQHF. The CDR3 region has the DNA TGTGCCATCAGTGAGAGCCCTGGGCAGGGTCGGCAGCCCCAGCATTTT.